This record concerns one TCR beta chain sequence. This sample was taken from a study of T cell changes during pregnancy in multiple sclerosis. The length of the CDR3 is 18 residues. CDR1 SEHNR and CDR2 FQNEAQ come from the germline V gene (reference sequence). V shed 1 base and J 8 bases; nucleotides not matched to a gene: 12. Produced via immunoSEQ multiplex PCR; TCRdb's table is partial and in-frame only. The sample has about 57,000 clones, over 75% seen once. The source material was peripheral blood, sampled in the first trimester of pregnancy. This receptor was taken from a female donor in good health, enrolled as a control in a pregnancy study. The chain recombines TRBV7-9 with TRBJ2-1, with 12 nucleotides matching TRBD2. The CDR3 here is CASSLDVTSGRTPHEQFF. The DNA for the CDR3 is TGTGCCAGCAGCTTAGATGTAACTAGCGGGAGGACCCCTCATGAGCAGTTCTTC. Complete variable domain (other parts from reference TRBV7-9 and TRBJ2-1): DTGVSQNPRHKITKRGQNVTFRCDPISEHNRLYWYRQTLGQGPEFLTYFQNEAQLEKSRLLSDRFSAERPKGSFSTLEIQRTEQGDSAMYLCASSLDVTSGRTPHEQFFGPGTRLTVL.